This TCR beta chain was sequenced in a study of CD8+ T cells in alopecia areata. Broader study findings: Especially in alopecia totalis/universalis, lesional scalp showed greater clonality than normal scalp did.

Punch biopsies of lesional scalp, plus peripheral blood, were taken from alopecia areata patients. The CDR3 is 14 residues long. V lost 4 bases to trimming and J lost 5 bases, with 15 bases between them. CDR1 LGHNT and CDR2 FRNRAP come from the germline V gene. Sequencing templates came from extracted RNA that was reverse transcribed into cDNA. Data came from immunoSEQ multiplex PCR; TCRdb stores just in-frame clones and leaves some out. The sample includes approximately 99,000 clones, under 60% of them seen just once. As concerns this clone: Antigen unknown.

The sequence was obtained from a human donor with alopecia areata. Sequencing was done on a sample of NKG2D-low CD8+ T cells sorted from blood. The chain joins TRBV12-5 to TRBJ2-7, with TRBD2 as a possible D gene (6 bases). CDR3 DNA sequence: TGTGCTAGTGGTTGGGACTTGCCTCGGGACGAGCAGTACTTC. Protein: CASGWDLPRDEQYF. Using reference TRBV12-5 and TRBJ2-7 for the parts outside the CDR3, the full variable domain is DARVTQTPRHKVTEMGQEVTMRCQPILGHNTVFWYRQTMMQGLELLAYFRNRAPLDDSGMPKDRFSAEMPDATLATLKIQPSEPRDSAVYFCASGWDLPRDEQYFGPGTRLTVT.